The 22 T cell receptor beta chains listed next were all sequenced from one sample in a study of blood T cells in healthy people across ages. PCR was performed a second time for about 6 to 12 cycles using a sample-barcoded 5' primer and a J-beta primer mix. TCRdb re-called the 5' RACE reads through MiXCR, storing one row per CDR3 protein. The profile covers around 800,000 distinct CDR3 sequences, with less than 70% appearing a single time and about two fifths taken by the ten largest. Sequences were obtained from blood. All receptors come from an elderly man in good health.

The chain joins TRBV20-1 to TRBJ2-1; D is unresolved. Between the trimmed V and J ends, which lost 1 base and 6 bases, there was a span of 13 bases. This CDR3 region has 14 residues. Germline V gene data show CDR1 as DFQATT and CDR2 as SNEGSKA (reference sequence). CDR3 in DNA: TGCAGTGCTAGAGTATTCTCATCTCTCAATGAGCAGTTCTTC. It translates to CSARVFSSLNEQFF.

The chain joins TRBV20-1 to TRBJ2-4, with 10 bases that match TRBD1. The CDR3 covers 14 residues. Germline trimming cut 3 bases from V and 8 bases from J; bases unmatched to any gene: 7. Germline V gene data show CDR1 as DFQATT and CDR2 as SNEGSKA (reference sequence). CDR3 sequence (DNA): TGCAGTGCTAGCCCCGGGACAGGGGCCGACATTCAGTACTTC. This encodes CSASPGTGADIQYF.

The table lists this clonotype with many counts. This chain connects TRBV7-8 to TRBJ2-3; D remains unclear. The ends were cut back, 5 bases at V and 2 bases at J, with 5 bases in the middle. The CDR3 has 12 amino acids. Germline values: CDR1 SGHVS, CDR2 FQNEAQ. CDR3 bases: TGTGCCAGCAGCACAACCACAGATACGCAGTATTTT. The encoded protein is CASSTTTDTQYF.

The chain carries TRBV7-2 and TRBJ1-5; 9 bases are a match to TRBD1. With V trimmed by 6 bases and J by 1 base, 7 bases remained unmatched. The CDR3 spans 16 residues. Per the germline V gene, CDR1 is SGHTA and CDR2 is FQGNSA. CDR3 DNA: TGTGCCAGCAGGGCTACAGGGGGCGTGAGCAATCAGCCCCAGCATTTT. Amino acids: CASRATGGVSNQPQHF.

V is TRBV13 and J is TRBJ1-6; a possible D gene is TRBD1 (5 bases). CDR3 length equals 17 residues. Trimming stripped 0 bases from V and 5 bases from J, with 14 bases between. CDR1 and CDR2 from the germline V gene are PRHDT and FYEKMQ (reference sequence). This CDR3 is CASSLGGRGANNSPLHF. The CDR3 nucleotides read TGTGCCAGCAGCTTAGGAGGGAGAGGGGCTAATAATTCACCCCTCCACTTT.

V gene TRBV7-8 combines with J gene TRBJ2-7; possibly TRBD1 for D (7 bases). The CDR3 spans 15 residues. Trimming took off 2 bases at V and 1 base at J, with 12 bases between the two ends. Germline loops: CDR1 SGHVS, CDR2 FQNEAQ. In DNA form, the CDR3 reads TGTGCCAGCAGCTTAATGCAGGGGGGTTCCTACGAGCAGTACTTC. As protein: CASSLMQGGSYEQYF.

The sample holds a few counts of this clonotype. The chain carries TRBV20-1 and TRBJ1-2, with D tentatively TRBD1 (5 bases). The length of the CDR3 is 10 residues. Germline V gene sequence: CDR1 DFQATT, CDR2 SNEGSKA (reference sequence). In DNA form, the CDR3 reads TGCGGGACTTTGGCGGATGGCTACACCTTC. Protein: CGTLADGYTF.

The V call is TRBV6-2 or TRBV6-3, the J call TRBJ2-4; possibly TRBD1 for D (7 bases). The CDR3 has 14 residues. Trimming left V 6 bases short and J 9 bases short, with 18 bases between. The germline V gene encodes CDR1 MNHEY and CDR2 SVGEGT. The CDR3 spells CASRSTYRGGIQYF. CDR3 DNA: TGTGCCAGCAGATCAACCTACAGGGGAGGCATTCAGTACTTC.

This clonotype has a count of ten or more. The V gene is TRBV14, the J gene TRBJ2-3, with unresolved D. Deletions cut 1 base from V and 8 bases from J, with 10 bases between. This CDR3 is built from 13 residues. CDR1 is SGHDN and CDR2 is FVKESK in the germline V gene. The CDR3 here is CASSQAASGTQYF. CDR3 sequence (DNA): TGTGCCAGCAGCCAAGCCGCAAGTGGTACGCAGTATTTT.

This clonotype was detected a few times. The chain carries TRBV15 and TRBJ2-5; 11 bases match TRBD2. The CDR3 runs 17 residues. V shed 4 bases, J shed 2 bases, and the junction held 9 bases outside the gene matches. Germline values: CDR1 LNHNV, CDR2 YYDKDF (reference sequence). CDR3 nucleotide sequence: TGTGCCACCAGCACTTGGGGACTAGCGGTTTCTCAAGAGACCCAGTACTTC. Its translation is CATSTWGLAVSQETQYF.

The genes are TRBV4-1 and TRBJ2-7; 10 bases map to TRBD2. Germline V CDR1 and CDR2: MGHRA, YSYEKL. The CDR3 extends over 13 amino acids. Trimming cost V 4 bases and J 7 bases; bases outside gene matches: 4. The CDR3 loop is CASSRTSGKEQYF. The CDR3 DNA follows: TGCGCCAGCAGCCGGACTAGCGGAAAGGAGCAGTACTTC.

The genes are TRBV27 and TRBJ1-1; D gene uncertain. Looked up from germline, CDR1 is MNHEY and CDR2 is SMNVEV (reference sequence). With 7 bases removed from V and 1 base from J, the gap between germline ends came to 10 bases. The CDR3 consists of 13 residues. The CDR3 protein is CASTTAPNTEAFF. For the CDR3, the DNA is TGTGCCAGCACCACAGCTCCGAACACTGAAGCTTTCTTT.

The chain recombines TRBV6-1 with TRBJ2-5; 11 bases agree with TRBD1. J lost 1 base, V lost 1 base, and 5 bases had no gene match. This CDR3 has 17 residues. Germline values: CDR1 MNHNS, CDR2 SASEGT. This CDR3 reads CASSEEGQGAIQETQYF. CDR3 nucleotide sequence: TGTGCCAGCAGTGAAGAAGGACAGGGGGCCATCCAAGAGACCCAGTACTTC.

The gene calls are TRBV7-2 and TRBJ2-5, with D possibly matching TRBD1 (5 bases). The DNA end is a closer match to TRBJ2-7, so the J assignment may be wrong. The CDR3 loop spans 15 amino acids. Per germline, CDR1 SGHTA and CDR2 FQGNSA. CDR3 protein: CASSLAPQQDYEQYF. The DNA for the CDR3 is TGTGCCAGCAGCTTAGCACCCCAACAGGACTACGAGCAGTACTTC.

This clonotype showed up just a few times. This chain links TRBV9 with TRBJ1-1; D unresolved. The CDR3 totals 14 residues. Germline assignment: CDR1 SGDLS and CDR2 YYNGEE. V was trimmed by 0 bases and J by 0 bases, leaving 6 bases between them. In DNA form, the CDR3 reads TGTGCCAGCAGCGTAGAACCCATGAACACTGAAGCTTTCTTT. Translation gives CASSVEPMNTEAFF.

The V gene is TRBV18, the J gene TRBJ2-7; 9 nucleotides line up with TRBD1. CDR1 KGHSH and CDR2 LQKENI come from the germline V gene. The CDR3 loop spans 15 amino acids. The V and J ends lost 3 bases and 2 bases, in that order; junction bases with no gene match: 5. The CDR3 region has the DNA TGTGCCAGCTCACCGGGGGGACAGGGTACCTACGAGCAGTACTTC. This translates into CASSPGGQGTYEQYF.

This clonotype was counted a few times. The genes are TRBV29-1 and TRBJ2-7; possibly TRBD1 for D (6 bases). Germline CDR1 reads SQVTM; CDR2 reads ANQGSEA. Trimming stripped 7 bases from V and 0 bases from J, with 13 bases between. This CDR3 has 13 amino acids. CDR3 residues: CSAGRDNSYEQYF. CDR3 nucleotide sequence: TGCAGCGCCGGCCGGGACAACTCCTACGAGCAGTACTTC.

The chain links TRBV29-1 to TRBJ2-3; 12 bases align to TRBD2. The CDR3 extends over 13 amino acids. V gave up 7 bases and J gave up 3 bases; unmatched junction bases: 2. The germline V gene has CDR1 SQVTM and CDR2 ANQGSEA. The CDR3 protein is CSGGLAGTDTQYF. As DNA, the CDR3 is TGCAGCGGCGGACTAGCGGGAACAGATACGCAGTATTTT.

V and J are TRBV9 and TRBJ2-6; D unresolved. The germline V gene encodes CDR1 SGDLS and CDR2 YYNGEE. V was pared by 0 bases and J by 0 bases, with 10 bases between. The CDR3 contains 17 residues. DNA of the CDR3: TGTGCCAGCAGCGTAGACGGCAGACTCTCTGGGGCCAACGTCCTGACTTTC. Its protein product is CASSVDGRLSGANVLTF.

V is TRBV20-1 and J is TRBJ2-5, with TRBD2 matching over 7 bases. Germline V CDR1 and CDR2: DFQATT, SNEGSKA (reference sequence). There are 13 residues in the CDR3. The ends lost 0 bases at V and 5 bases at J; junction bases unmatched: 3. The CDR3 coding sequence is TGCAGTGCTAGAGATGGCGGGAGTGAGACCCAGTACTTC. Its translation is CSARDGGSETQYF.

The chain uses TRBV10-3 and TRBJ2-7; 7 nucleotides match TRBD1. The J segment lost 2 bases and the V segment lost 11 bases, leaving 6 bases of the junction unmatched. Germline CDR1 and CDR2: ENHRY and SYGVKD. This CDR3 spans 12 amino acids. CDR3: CASGQVAYEQYF. CDR3 nucleotides: TGTGCCTCCGGACAGGTAGCCTACGAGCAGTACTTC.

The gene calls are TRBV12-3 or TRBV12-4 and TRBJ2-3, with 9 nucleotides matching TRBD2. Losses at the gene ends were 10 bases for V and 7 bases for J; bases not matched to a gene: 18. CDR3 length equals 16 residues. The CDR3 sequence is CATSHSGSSGAYTQYF. Here the CDR3 DNA reads TGTGCCACATCGCATAGCGGGAGTTCCGGGGCTTATACGCAGTATTTT.